This is a list of T cell receptor beta chains from one sample in a study of blood T cell repertoires in COVID-19. Profiling relied on immunoSEQ multiplex PCR, and the TCRdb table lists in-frame clones only, not all of them. The top ten clones hold over 11% of a sample with some 160,000 clones, about four fifths of them seen once. The specimen sequenced was peripheral blood. Every receptor here comes from a woman older than 75 with acute or convalescent COVID-19. CDR3s include the opening cysteine and the closing phenylalanine or tryptophan. The order of the fields is J gene, clone size, V gene, D gene, CDR3 DNA, CDR3 protein. A D gene is named only where the DNA matches it firmly. Size is omitted from some rows. Given values are once, few, many or a class for expanded clones.

TRBJ1-6 | - | TRBV11-2 | - | TGTGCCAGCAGCTTAGGGCGGGGAAGATCCTATAATTCACCCCTCCACTTT | CASSLGRGRSYNSPLHF
TRBJ1-4 | - | TRBV4-1 | TRBD1 | TGCGCCAGCAGCCAAGATGCCCCCGACAGGGGGCGAGTTGGAACTAATGAAAAACTGTTTTTT | CASSQDAPDRGRVGTNEKLFF
TRBJ2-7 | - | TRBV5-1 | - | TGCGCCAGCAGCTTGGACAGGAGCTCCTACGAGCAGTACTTC | CASSLDRSSYEQYF
TRBJ2-5 | once | TRBV13 | - | TGTGCCAGCAGCTTAGGGGGAGGGGGAATCAAAGAGACCCAGTACTTC | CASSLGGGGIKETQYF
TRBJ1-2 | - | TRBV18 | - | TGTGCCAGCTCACCAGTGGGGGGCTATGGCTACACCTTC | CASSPVGGYGYTF
TRBJ1-1 | - | TRBV21-1 | - | TGTGCCAGCAGCCGGAGTCCAGGGGCTGGCACTGAAGCTTTCTTT | CASSRSPGAGTEAFF
TRBJ2-7 | - | TRBV23-1 | - | TGCGCCAGCAGTCGACGGGGAGAGACTACCTACGAGCAGTACTTC | CASSRRGETTYEQYF
TRBJ2-5 | once | TRBV6-5 | - | TGTGCCAGCAGTCCCACAGAGCAAGAGACCCAGTACTTC | CASSPTEQETQYF
TRBJ1-1 | - | TRBV7-8 | - | TGTGCCAGCAGCTTAAGGGGCACTGAAGCTTTCTTT | CASSLRGTEAFF
TRBJ2-5 | - | TRBV12-3/TRBV12-4 | - | TGTGCCAGCAGTTTCTCGGAGACCCAGTACTTC | CASSFSETQYF
TRBJ1-5 | once | TRBV15 | TRBD1 | TGTGCCACCAGCAGAACCCAGGGGGGCAATCAGCCCCAGCATTTT | CATSRTQGGNQPQHF
TRBJ1-5 | - | TRBV2 | - | TGTGCCAGCAGTGATTCTGGGGGCGGTCAGCCCCAGCATTTT | CASSDSGGGQPQHF
TRBJ1-6 | few | TRBV30 | TRBD1 | TGTGCCTCCGGGACAGGGCGTTCACCCCTCCACTTT | CASGTGRSPLHF
TRBJ1-4 | many | TRBV7-9 | - | TGTGCCAGCAGCCCGAAGCGGCGGGAAAATGAAAAACTGTTTTTT | CASSPKRRENEKLFF
TRBJ2-3 | - | TRBV6-5 | - | TGTGCCAGCAGTTACTCGACTAGAGGCGCAGATACGCAGTATTTT | CASSYSTRGADTQYF
TRBJ2-2 | - | TRBV19 | TRBD2 | TGTGCCAGTAGCCTTGCTAGGCTAGCGGGGAACACCGGGGAGCTGTTTTTT | CASSLARLAGNTGELFF
TRBJ1-6 | - | TRBV6-5 | - | TGTGCCAGCCGCTCGACAGCGTATAATTCACCCCTCCACTTT | CASRSTAYNSPLHF
TRBJ1-6 | - | TRBV28 | TRBD1 | TGTGCCAGTCTTACAGGGGGTAGGAATTCACCCCTCCACTTT | CASLTGGRNSPLHF
TRBJ2-4 | - | TRBV30 | - | TGTGCCTGGAGTCTAAGGGGTGGCATTCAGTACTTC | CAWSLRGGIQYF
TRBJ2-7 | - | TRBV5-1 | - | TGCGCCAGCAGCACCGGACAGTTGCGCGAGCAGTACTTC | CASSTGQLREQYF
TRBJ2-3 | - | TRBV19 | TRBD1 | TGTGCCAGTAGTATGGTCCGGCAGGGGGCAGGAGATACGCAGTATTTT | CASSMVRQGAGDTQYF
TRBJ2-7 | - | TRBV30 | TRBD1 | TGTGCCTGGAGTTTCCCGGGACAGGTCAGCTACGAGCAGTACTTC | CAWSFPGQVSYEQYF
TRBJ1-3 | - | TRBV2 | - | TGTGCCAGCAGTCCAGGATCCTCTGGAAACACCATATATTTT | CASSPGSSGNTIYF
TRBJ2-7 | - | TRBV5-6 | TRBD1 | TGTGCCAGCACCTTTGACAGGGGTCCCTACGAGCAGTACTTC | CASTFDRGPYEQYF
TRBJ1-2 | - | TRBV12-3/TRBV12-4 | TRBD1 | TGTGCCAGCAGTGTGGGCGACAGGGGTGAAACCTTC | CASSVGDRGETF
TRBJ2-7 | - | TRBV28 | TRBD1 | TGTGCCAGCACCCAGGGACAGCCTCCCTACGAGCAGTACTTC | CASTQGQPPYEQYF
TRBJ2-3 | - | TRBV30 | TRBD2 | TGTGCCTGGAGCGAGGTTGGAGCGGGGACAGATACGCAGTATTTT | CAWSEVGAGTDTQYF
TRBJ2-1 | - | TRBV6-5 | - | TGTGCCAGCAGTTACTCGATGGGCTCCAGAGACAATGAGCAGTTCTTC | CASSYSMGSRDNEQFF
TRBJ2-5 | - | TRBV5-1 | - | TGCGCCAGCAGCTTCTCAACCGGGGAGACCCAGTACTTC | CASSFSTGETQYF
TRBJ1-6 | once | TRBV9 | - | TGTGCCAGCAGCGTATGGGGGGGCGTTAATTCACCCCTCCACTTT | CASSVWGGVNSPLHF
TRBJ2-3 | - | TRBV14 | TRBD1 | TGTGCCAGCAGCTCGACAGGGGGGTTGCGCACAGATACGCAGTATTTT | CASSSTGGLRTDTQYF
TRBJ2-1 | - | TRBV27 | - | TGTGCCAGCAGTCCTTTTCCCAACGCGCCGCAGTTCTTC | CASSPFPNAPQFF
TRBJ2-3 | - | TRBV7-2 | TRBD1 | TGTGCCAGCAGCCCCCGACAGGGCCCCACAGATACGCAGTATTTT | CASSPRQGPTDTQYF
TRBJ2-7 | - | TRBV7-9 | - | TGTGCCAGCAGACCAGGGGGGAAAGAGCAGTACTTC | CASRPGGKEQYF
TRBJ1-4 | - | TRBV19 | - | TGTGCCAGTGGACCGAGGGGGGAAAAACTGTTTTTT | CASGPRGEKLFF
TRBJ1-5 | - | TRBV27 | - | TGTGCCAGCAGTTTATCCGGACTCAGCAATCAGCCCCAGCATTTT | CASSLSGLSNQPQHF
TRBJ2-2 | - | TRBV6-4 | TRBD2 | TGTGCCAGCAGTATCGAAGCGGGAGGGACAACCGGGGAGCTGTTTTTT | CASSIEAGGTTGELFF
TRBJ1-6 | many | TRBV10-1 | TRBD1 | TGCGCCAGCAGTGACCGACAGGGTTCACCCCTCCACTTT | CASSDRQGSPLHF
TRBJ1-3 | once | TRBV28 | - | TGTGCCAGCAGTTTATGGGGCAGAACATCGGGAAACACCATATATTTT | CASSLWGRTSGNTIYF
TRBJ1-6 | - | TRBV7-9 | - | TGTGCCAGCAGCTCGCTGGGAGGTGGGGATTCACCCCTCCACTTT | CASSSLGGGDSPLHF
TRBJ2-2 | - | TRBV4-1 | TRBD2 | TGCGCCAGCAGCCTTCCTAGCGGGAACGCGAACACCGGGGAGCTGTTTTTT | CASSLPSGNANTGELFF
TRBJ1-6 | - | TRBV4-1 | TRBD1 | TGCGCCAGCAGCCAAGATACGGGGACAGGGCGATCACCCCTCCACTTT | CASSQDTGTGRSPLHF